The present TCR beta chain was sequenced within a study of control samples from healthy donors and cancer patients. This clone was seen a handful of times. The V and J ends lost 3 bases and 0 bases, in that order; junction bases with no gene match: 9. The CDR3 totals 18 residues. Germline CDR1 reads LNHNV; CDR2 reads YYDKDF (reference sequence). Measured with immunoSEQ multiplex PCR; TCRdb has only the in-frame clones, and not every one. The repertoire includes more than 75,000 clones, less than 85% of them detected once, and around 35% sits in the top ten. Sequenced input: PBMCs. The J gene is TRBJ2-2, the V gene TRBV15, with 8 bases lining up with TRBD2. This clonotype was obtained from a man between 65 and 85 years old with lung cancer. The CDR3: CATSSPGTRRTNTGELFF. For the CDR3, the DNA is TGTGCCACCAGCAGTCCTGGGACTAGAAGGACGAACACCGGGGAGCTGTTTTTT.